This is a list of T cell receptor beta chains from one sample in a study of shared clonotypes between healthy human individuals. Produced via immunoSEQ multiplex PCR; TCRdb's table is partial and in-frame only. Seen here are around 2,000,000 clones, just under 95% observed once, and the top ten hold more than 0.95%. The specimen was naive CD8+ T cells sorted from blood. The receptors here all came from a man between 18 and 35 years old in good health. Both conserved end residues are part of each CDR3. Fields, in order: clone size, J gene, D gene, V gene, CDR3 protein, CDR3 DNA. A D gene is named only where the DNA matches it firmly. Expanded clones get a size class; other rows say once, few or many, or leave the size out.

>once|TRBJ2-7|.|TRBV4-1
CASSLRTEGYEQYF
TGCGCCAGCAGCCTTCGGACGGAGGGGTACGAGCAGTACTTC
>.|TRBJ1-2|.|TRBV5-4
CASSFRAGSGYTF
TGTGCCAGCAGCTTCCGGGCCGGTAGCGGCTACACCTTC
>.|TRBJ2-7|TRBD1|TRBV29-1
CSALTGGGYEQYF
TGCAGCGCCCTGACAGGGGGCGGCTACGAGCAGTACTTC
>.|TRBJ2-1|TRBD2|TRBV9
CASSAREGTSGSYNEQFF
TGTGCCAGCAGCGCCCGCGAAGGGACTAGCGGGAGCTACAATGAGCAGTTCTTC
>.|TRBJ2-3|TRBD2|TRBV9
CASSPRTSGRKSTDTQYF
TGTGCCAGCAGCCCACGGACTAGCGGGAGAAAAAGTACAGATACGCAGTATTTT
>.|TRBJ2-1|TRBD1|TRBV7-2
CASSLGPWDRVFDEQFF
TGTGCCAGCAGCTTAGGTCCCTGGGACAGGGTTTTTGATGAGCAGTTCTTC
>.|TRBJ2-1|TRBD2|TRBV27
CASSLSSGGYNEQFF
TGTGCCAGCAGTTTATCGAGCGGGGGCTACAATGAGCAGTTCTTC
>.|TRBJ1-5|.|TRBV27
CASSFQGRNQPQHF
TGTGCCAGCAGTTTTCAGGGGAGGAATCAGCCCCAGCATTTT
>.|TRBJ2-7|.|TRBV7-9
CASETVSYEQYF
TGTGCCAGCGAAACAGTCTCCTACGAGCAGTACTTC
>.|TRBJ2-3|TRBD1|TRBV13
CASSPGTGSPDTQYF
TGTGCCAGCAGCCCCGGGACAGGGAGTCCAGATACGCAGTATTTT
>.|TRBJ1-5|.|TRBV19
CASSPTGLHNQPQHF
TGTGCCAGTAGTCCTACAGGCCTCCACAATCAGCCCCAGCATTTT